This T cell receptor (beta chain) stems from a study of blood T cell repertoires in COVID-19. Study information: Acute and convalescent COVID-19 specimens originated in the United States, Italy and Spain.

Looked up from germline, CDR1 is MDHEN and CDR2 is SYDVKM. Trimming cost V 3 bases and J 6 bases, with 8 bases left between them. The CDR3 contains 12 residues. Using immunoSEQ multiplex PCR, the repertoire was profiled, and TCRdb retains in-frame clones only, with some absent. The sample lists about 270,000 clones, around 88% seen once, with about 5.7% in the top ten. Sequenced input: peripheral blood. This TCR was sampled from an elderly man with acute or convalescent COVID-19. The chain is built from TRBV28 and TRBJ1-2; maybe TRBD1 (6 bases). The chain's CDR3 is CASSFRGHGYTF. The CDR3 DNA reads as TGTGCCAGCAGTTTCAGGGGCCATGGCTACACCTTC.